One sample yielded the 21 T cell receptor beta chains listed below, sequenced in a study of early T cells in non-severe SARS-CoV-2 infection. Each CDR3 protein is one row after TCRdb ran MiXCR on the 5' RACE reads. The table includes around 70,000 distinct CDR3 sequences, about 16% detected once. Sequenced: whole blood. Receptors were obtained from an adult who was a healthcare worker with PCR-confirmed SARS-CoV-2 infection or an uninfected control (not recorded which).

This chain joins TRBV5-1 and TRBJ1-6; a possible D gene is TRBD1 (5 bases). The CDR3 length is 14 residues. The germline V and J ends were trimmed by 2 bases and 6 bases, with 9 bases remaining between them. Per the germline V gene, CDR1 is SGHRS and CDR2 is YFSETQ. Here the CDR3 reads CASSLGAANSPLHF. CDR3 coding DNA: TGCGCCAGCAGCTTAGGGGCGGCTAATTCACCCCTCCACTTT.

V gene TRBV6-6 combines with J gene TRBJ2-1, with TRBD1 matching 12 bases. The CDR3 has 16 residues. Unmatched junction bases numbered 10, after V lost 6 bases and J lost 7 bases. Germline-derived CDR1 and CDR2 are MNHNY and SVGAGI (reference sequence). The CDR3 nucleotides read TGTGCCAGCAGGCCCCCCGGGACAGGGGGCAGGAATGAGCAGTTCTTC. It is translated as CASRPPGTGGRNEQFF.

This clonotype was seen a handful of times. The V and J genes are TRBV18 and TRBJ2-5; weak D call: TRBD1 (6 bases). The ends were cut back, 6 bases at V and 2 bases at J, with 19 bases in the middle. CDR1 is KGHSH, CDR2 LQKENI, per germline. The CDR3 sequence is 16 residues long. In nucleotides, the CDR3 is TGTGCCAGCTCCCTAAACAGGGTGGCGTGGCAAGAGACCCAGTACTTC. Translating it yields CASSLNRVAWQETQYF.

The chain employs TRBV7-6 and TRBJ2-6, with D possibly matching TRBD1 (6 bases). From germline, CDR1 is SGHVS and CDR2 FNYEAQ. This CDR3 region has 18 residues. V lost 5 bases, J lost 2 bases, and 19 bases lay in between. The CDR3 loop reads CASSLRPGHEAGANVLTF. The CDR3 nucleotides read TGTGCCAGCAGCCTTCGACCGGGACATGAGGCTGGGGCCAACGTCCTGACTTTC.

The table lists this clonotype with a few counts. The chain recombines TRBV20-1 with TRBJ2-3; TRBD1 or TRBD2 may be the D gene (7 bases each). This CDR3 has 16 residues. Trimming shortened V by 4 bases and J by 3 bases, and 20 bases separated the two germline ends. CDR1 and CDR2 (germline): DFQATT, SNEGSKA (reference sequence). CDR3 nucleotides: TGCAGTGCTACTACTAGCAGGGGGGGTTATACAGATACGCAGTATTTT. Amino acid sequence: CSATTSRGGYTDTQYF.

The genes are TRBV5-1 and TRBJ2-2, with a possible D match to TRBD1 (5 bases). Germline assignment: CDR1 SGHRS and CDR2 YFSETQ. Trimming shortened V by 0 bases and J by 4 bases, and 13 bases separated the two germline ends. This CDR3 is 16 amino acids long. The CDR3: CASSLETDLSTGELFF. CDR3 bases: TGCGCCAGCAGCTTGGAGACAGATCTAAGCACCGGGGAGCTGTTTTTT.

This clonotype was seen only a few times. The rearrangement links TRBV12-3 or TRBV12-4 to TRBJ2-4; TRBD2 agrees at 9 bases. CDR3 length: 13 residues. Trimming took 0 bases from V and 15 from J; bases not matched to a gene: 6. The CDR3 protein is CASSLAVAGGRYF. The CDR3 bases are TGTGCCAGCAGTTTAGCGGTGGCGGGGGGGCGGTACTTC.

There are a few counts of this clonotype. The gene calls are TRBV6-1 and TRBJ1-2; TRBD1 matches 7 bases. The trim removed 10 bases at V and 8 bases at J, leaving 7 bases unmatched. The CDR3 covers 11 residues. The germline V gene encodes CDR1 MNHNS and CDR2 SASEGT. The DNA for the CDR3 is TGTGCCACGAGACAGGGCGGGGGCTACACCTTC. Amino acid sequence: CATRQGGGYTF.

There are many counts of this clonotype. The gene calls are TRBV9 and TRBJ1-2, with 7 bases fitting TRBD1. CDR3 size: 13 residues. The trim removed 3 bases at V and 3 bases at J, leaving 2 bases unmatched. The germline gives CDR1 SGDLS, CDR2 YYNGEE. The CDR3 DNA reads as TGTGCCAGCAGCGGGGACAGCTACTATGGCTACACCTTC. Translated, it gives CASSGDSYYGYTF.

The chain uses TRBV18 and TRBJ1-2; 10 bases map to TRBD1. CDR1 KGHSH and CDR2 LQKENI come from the germline V gene. CDR3 length: 17 residues. V trimming: 4 bases; J trimming: 2 bases; junction bases outside the gene matches: 10. The CDR3 loop is CASSRLFGTGENYGYTF. The CDR3 DNA reads as TGTGCCAGCTCACGACTTTTCGGGACAGGGGAAAACTATGGCTACACCTTC.

The J gene is TRBJ1-6, the V gene TRBV7-2; D perhaps matches TRBD1 (5 bases). The V end lost 5 bases, the J end lost 0 bases, and 11 bases lay between the germline ends. The length of the CDR3 is 16 residues. Germline CDR1 reads SGHTA; CDR2 reads FQGNSA. The CDR3 sequence is CASSTGQSSYNSPLHF. CDR3 sequence (DNA): TGTGCCAGCAGCACAGGCCAGAGCTCCTATAATTCACCCCTCCACTTT.

This clonotype appeared many times. The rearrangement uses TRBV14 and TRBJ1-1; D remains unclear. The V end lost 0 bases, the J end lost 8 bases, and 10 bases lay between the germline ends. Germline V CDR1 and CDR2: SGHDN, FVKESK. The CDR3 totals 13 residues. CDR3: CASSQDLEGEAFF. The CDR3 DNA follows: TGTGCCAGCAGCCAAGATCTTGAAGGGGAAGCTTTCTTT.

This clonotype has only a few counts. The genes are TRBV2 and TRBJ2-7; D remains unclear. Germline V gives CDR1 SNHLY, CDR2 FYNNEI. With 8 bases removed from V and 4 bases from J, the gap between germline ends came to 9 bases. The CDR3 is 11 amino acids. The CDR3 DNA sequence: TGTGCCAGCCAACAGCAATACGAGCAGTACTTC. It is translated as CASQQQYEQYF.

This chain joins TRBV7-6 and TRBJ2-2; 8 nucleotides line up with TRBD2. Unmatched junction bases numbered 13, after V lost 0 bases and J lost 7 bases. The CDR3 sequence is 18 residues long. Germline V gene data show CDR1 as SGHVS and CDR2 as FNYEAQ. CDR3 protein: CASSLARRGAGEGGELFF. In nucleotides, the CDR3 is TGTGCCAGCAGCTTAGCCCGCCGGGGAGCGGGAGAAGGCGGGGAGCTGTTTTTT.

The chain carries TRBV20-1 and TRBJ1-6; a possible D gene is TRBD1 (5 bases). The CDR3 spans 16 residues. Trimming cost V 1 base and J 5 bases, with 15 bases left between them. CDR1 and CDR2 (germline): DFQATT, SNEGSKA (reference sequence). CDR3 protein: CSARVRVRGNNSPLHF. CDR3 DNA sequence: TGCAGTGCTAGAGTTAGGGTAAGGGGTAATAATTCACCCCTCCACTTT.

This rearrangement joins TRBV7-8 to TRBJ2-1; 7 bases map to TRBD2. The junction had 8 bases not matched to a gene; V was cut back by 5 bases and J by 7 bases. Germline loops: CDR1 SGHVS, CDR2 FQNEAQ. This CDR3 spans 14 amino acids. CDR3 sequence reads: CASSPRDYINEQFF. CDR3 sequence (DNA): TGTGCCAGCAGCCCGAGGGACTACATAAATGAGCAGTTCTTC.

This clonotype has ten or more counts. This sequence joins TRBV20-1 and TRBJ1-5; D not certain. Trimming cost V 4 bases and J 4 bases, with 8 bases left between them. Germline assignment: CDR1 DFQATT and CDR2 SNEGSKA (reference sequence). The CDR3 length is 12 residues. CDR3 nucleotide sequence: TGCAGTGCTACGGACGGGAATCAGCCCCAGCATTTT. Protein: CSATDGNQPQHF.

This clonotype has only a few counts. The chain has TRBV9 and TRBJ2-3; 7 bases are shared with TRBD1. CDR1 is SGDLS and CDR2 is YYNGEE in the germline V gene. The CDR3 is 15 residues long. V was clipped by 2 bases and J by 4 bases; unmatched bases: 7. The CDR3 DNA sequence: TGTGCCAGCAGCGTGTCTGCAGGGGGAGCAGATACGCAGTATTTT. Amino acid sequence: CASSVSAGGADTQYF. Looking up the rest from reference TRBV9 and TRBJ2-3 gives the full variable domain: DSGVTQTPKHLITATGQRVTLRCSPRSGDLSVYWYQQSLDQGLQFLIQYYNGEERAKGNILERFSAQQFPDLHSELNLSSLELGDSALYFCASSVSAGGADTQYFGPGTRLTVL.

This clonotype was seen many times. The V call is TRBV6-2 or TRBV6-3, the J call TRBJ2-7; TRBD1 aligns across 7 bases. The V gene end was trimmed by 6 bases and the J gene end by 3 bases; junction bases not matched to a gene: 2. CDR1 is MNHEY, CDR2 SVGEGT, per germline. The CDR3 has 12 residues. Written as DNA, the CDR3 is TGTGCCAGCAGAGGGGACAGCTACGAGCAGTACTTC. It is translated as CASRGDSYEQYF.

DNA for the CDR3: TGCGCCAGCAGTGAAAACGGCAACTATGGCTACACCTTC. It encodes CASSENGNYGYTF. The chain employs TRBV10-1 and TRBJ1-2; D gene ambiguous. The CDR3 consists of 13 residues. The ends were cut back, 3 bases at V and 2 bases at J, with 7 bases in the middle. Germline V gene sequence: CDR1 WNHNN, CDR2 SYGVQD (reference sequence).

This clonotype was seen at least ten times. J is TRBJ2-7 and V is TRBV6-1; D is unresolved. The CDR3 length is 14 residues. V lost 4 bases, J lost 2 bases, and 12 bases lay in between. Germline CDR1 MNHNS, CDR2 SASEGT. CDR3 sequence (DNA): TGTGCCAGCAGTGCTGGGTGGGGTGCCTACGAGCAGTACTTC. Residues: CASSAGWGAYEQYF.